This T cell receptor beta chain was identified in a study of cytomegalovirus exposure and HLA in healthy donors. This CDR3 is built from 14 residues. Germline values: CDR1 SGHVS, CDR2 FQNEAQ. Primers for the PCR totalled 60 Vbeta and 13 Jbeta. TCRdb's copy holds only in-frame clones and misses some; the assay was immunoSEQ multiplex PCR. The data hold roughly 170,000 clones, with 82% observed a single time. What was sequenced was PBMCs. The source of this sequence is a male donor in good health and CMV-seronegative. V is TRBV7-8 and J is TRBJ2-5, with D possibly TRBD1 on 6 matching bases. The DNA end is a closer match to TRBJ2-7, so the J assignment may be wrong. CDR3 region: CASSLDRGIYEQYF. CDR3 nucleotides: TGTGCCAGCAGCTTGGACAGAGGAATCTACGAGCAGTACTTC.